This TCR beta chain is from a study of blood T cell repertoires in COVID-19. Allocation to cohorts depended on clinical history reported by the participants. TCRdb keeps only in-frame clones here, not all; method: immunoSEQ multiplex PCR. The data contain approximately 310,000 clones, 75% to 90% of them singletons. The germline V gene has CDR1 MNHEY and CDR2 SMNVEV (reference sequence). This CDR3 spans 14 amino acids. J lost 5 bases, V lost 5 bases, and 4 bases had no gene match. This sequence originates from a woman aged 25 to 39 who had been exposed to COVID-19. The source material was PBMCs or T cells enriched from blood (not recorded which). The chain uses TRBV27 and TRBJ1-5; 9 bases agree with TRBD1. This CDR3 is CASSQDRGDQPQHF. CDR3 coding DNA: TGTGCCAGCAGTCAGGACAGGGGCGATCAGCCCCAGCATTTT.